A selection of T cell receptor beta chains follows, all from one sample in a study of regulatory T cells in long-lasting Graves disease. TCRdb re-called the multiplex PCR reads with MiXCR, one entry per CDR3 protein. The sample carries a few hundred thousand distinct CDR3 sequences, 23% recorded once. The sample consisted of peripheral blood mononuclear cells (PBMCs), taken when the disease was refractory, from a patient treated with antithyroid drugs. Source of these receptors: a female donor with Graves disease. CDR3s include the opening cysteine and the closing phenylalanine or tryptophan. D genes are given only for firm matches. Clone size is stated in some rows and not others, as once, few, many or a class when expanded.

>TRBJ1-5|TRBD1|TRBV5-1|many
TGCGCCAGCAGCTTGGAAGGGACAGGAGTCAATCAGCCCCAGCATTTT
CASSLEGTGVNQPQHF
>TRBJ2-5|TRBD2|TRBV14|NA
TGTGCCAGCAGCTCTCCTAGCGGGAGGCGGGAGACCCAGTACTTC
CASSSPSGRRETQYF
>TRBJ2-5|NA|TRBV28|many
TGTGCCAGCACCCGAGGAGAGGGCGAGACCCAGTACTTC
CASTRGEGETQYF
>TRBJ2-7|TRBD1|TRBV20-1|NA
TGCAGCGGGGACAGGACCACGACCTACGAGCAGTACTTC
CSGDRTTTYEQYF
>TRBJ1-1|NA|TRBV5-1|many
TGCGCCAGCAGTCCGCGGGGAGGAGGCACTGAAGCTTTCTTT
CASSPRGGGTEAFF
>TRBJ1-1|TRBD1|TRBV2|NA
TGTGCCAGCAGCGGTGTGTCGGCAGGGGGTTTGAACACTGAAGCTTTCTTT
CASSGVSAGGLNTEAFF
>TRBJ2-4|NA|TRBV20-1|NA
TGCAGTGCTAGTCCCAGTTCATTAGCCAAAAACATTCAGTACTTC
CSASPSSLAKNIQYF
>TRBJ2-5|NA|TRBV6-5|few
TGTGCCAGCAGTTACTTTAGGACGGTGGGGGCCCAGTACTTC
CASSYFRTVGAQYF
>TRBJ1-1|NA|TRBV7-6|NA
TGTGCCAGCACTCGCGTGAGAATCGTGAACACTGAAGCTTTCTTT
CASTRVRIVNTEAFF
>TRBJ1-1|NA|TRBV6-5|many
TGTGCCAGCAGTTACTCAGGGGGTAGCACTGAAGCTTTCTTT
CASSYSGGSTEAFF
>TRBJ2-2|NA|TRBV12-3/TRBV12-4|few
TGTGCCAGCAGTTCTGGGTCTTTTTGGGACTCAAACACCGGGGAGCTGTTTTTT
CASSSGSFWDSNTGELFF
>TRBJ2-7|TRBD1|TRBV29-1|few
TGCAGCACCTCGGACAGGGTCGGCTACGAGCAGTACTTC
CSTSDRVGYEQYF
>TRBJ2-7|NA|TRBV7-9|NA
TGTGCCAGCAGCATTTCCGGGCCTCGGGCCCACGAGCAGTACTTC
CASSISGPRAHEQYF
>TRBJ2-5|NA|TRBV7-6|few
TGTGCCAGCAGCTTAACTGGCAGCCGGCAAGAGACCCAGTACTTC
CASSLTGSRQETQYF